The clone carrying this T cell receptor beta chain was observed many times. Its target is not known. This sample stems from a study of a mutant IDH1 vaccine in newly diagnosed glioma. About the study: Standard pretreatment was either radiotherapy, temozolomide, or, for most, radiochemotherapy with temozolomide. Study-level findings and limits: Most patients, 93.3%, showed vaccine-induced immune responses.

The data were produced by immunoSEQ multiplex PCR, yet TCRdb's version contains in-frame clones alone and is incomplete. The table includes about 90,000 clones, roughly 89% detected once. V trimming: 5 bases; J trimming: 6 bases; junction bases outside the gene matches: 5. The germline CDR1 and CDR2 sequences are SGHRS and YFSETQ. The CDR3 runs 14 residues. Noted time point: week 47, end of study. Every vaccination contained 300 ug of the mutant IDH1 20-mer peptide and was paired with topical imiquimod. The sequencing used PBMCs, collected from a glioma patient whose treatment included an IDH1 peptide vaccine. The chain joins TRBV5-1 to TRBJ2-7, with 13 bases identical to TRBD2. This TCR came from a woman aged 50 to 60 with glioma. The CDR3 region is CASRPRTSGSEQYF. For the CDR3, the DNA is TGCGCCAGCAGACCTCGGACTAGCGGGAGCGAGCAGTACTTC.